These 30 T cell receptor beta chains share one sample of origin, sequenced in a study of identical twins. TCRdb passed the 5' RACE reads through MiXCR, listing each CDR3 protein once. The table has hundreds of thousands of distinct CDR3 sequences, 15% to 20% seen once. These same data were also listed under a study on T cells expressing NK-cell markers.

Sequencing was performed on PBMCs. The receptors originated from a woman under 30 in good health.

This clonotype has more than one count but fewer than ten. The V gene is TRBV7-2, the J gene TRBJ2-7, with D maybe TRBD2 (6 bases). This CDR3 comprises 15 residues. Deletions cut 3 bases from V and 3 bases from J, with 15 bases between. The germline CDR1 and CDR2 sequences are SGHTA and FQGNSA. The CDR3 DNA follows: TGTGCCAGCAGCTTCAGGTTGGTTAGCGGCTACGAGCAGTACTTC. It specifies CASSFRLVSGYEQYF.

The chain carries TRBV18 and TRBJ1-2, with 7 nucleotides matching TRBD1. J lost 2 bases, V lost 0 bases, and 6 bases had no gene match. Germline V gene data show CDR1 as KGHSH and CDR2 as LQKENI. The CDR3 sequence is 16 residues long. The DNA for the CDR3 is TGTGCCAGCTCACCACCTGGATTCAGGGGGAACTATGGCTACACCTTC. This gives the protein CASSPPGFRGNYGYTF.

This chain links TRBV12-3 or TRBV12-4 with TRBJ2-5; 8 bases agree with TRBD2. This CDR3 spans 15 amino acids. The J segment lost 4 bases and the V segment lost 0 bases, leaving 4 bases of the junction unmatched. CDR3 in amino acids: CASSLALGRAETQYF. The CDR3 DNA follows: TGTGCCAGCAGTTTAGCGCTCGGGAGGGCAGAGACCCAGTACTTC.

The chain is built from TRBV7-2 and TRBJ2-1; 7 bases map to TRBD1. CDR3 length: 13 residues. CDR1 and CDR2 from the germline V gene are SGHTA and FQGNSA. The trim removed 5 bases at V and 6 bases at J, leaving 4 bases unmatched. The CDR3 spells CASSSDRANEQFF. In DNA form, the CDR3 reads TGTGCCAGCAGCAGCGACAGGGCCAATGAGCAGTTCTTC. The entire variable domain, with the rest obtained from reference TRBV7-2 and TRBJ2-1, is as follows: GAGVSQSPSNKVTEKGKDVELRCDPISGHTALYWYRQSLGQGLEFLIYFQGNSAPDKSGLPSDRFSAERTGGSVSTLTIQRTQQEDSAVYLCASSSDRANEQFFGPGTRLTVL.

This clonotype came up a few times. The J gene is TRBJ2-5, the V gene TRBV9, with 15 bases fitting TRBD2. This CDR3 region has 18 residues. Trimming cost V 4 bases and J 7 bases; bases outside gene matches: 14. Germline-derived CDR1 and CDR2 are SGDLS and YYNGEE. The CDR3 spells CASSPRLGLAGGKGTQYF. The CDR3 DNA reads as TGTGCCAGCAGCCCCCGGTTGGGACTAGCGGGAGGAAAGGGGACCCAGTACTTC.

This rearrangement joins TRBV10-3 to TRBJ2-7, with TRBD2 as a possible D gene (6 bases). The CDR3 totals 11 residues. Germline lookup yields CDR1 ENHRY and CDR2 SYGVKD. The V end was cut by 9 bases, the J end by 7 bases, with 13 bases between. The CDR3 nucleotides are TGTGCCATAGGACCCCGGGGGGAGCAGTACTTC. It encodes CAIGPRGEQYF.

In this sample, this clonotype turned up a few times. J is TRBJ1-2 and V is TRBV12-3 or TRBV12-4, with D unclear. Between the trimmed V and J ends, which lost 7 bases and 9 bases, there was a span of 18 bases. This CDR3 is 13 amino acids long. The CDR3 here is CASTLREGGSYTF. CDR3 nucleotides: TGTGCCAGCACCCTAAGGGAGGGCGGGAGCTACACCTTC.

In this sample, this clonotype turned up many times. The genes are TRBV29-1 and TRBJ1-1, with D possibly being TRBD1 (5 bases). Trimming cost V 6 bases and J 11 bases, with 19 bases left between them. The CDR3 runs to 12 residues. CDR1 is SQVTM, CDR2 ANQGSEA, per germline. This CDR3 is CSVQSQGNPAFF. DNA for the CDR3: TGCAGCGTCCAAAGTCAGGGAAACCCTGCTTTCTTT.

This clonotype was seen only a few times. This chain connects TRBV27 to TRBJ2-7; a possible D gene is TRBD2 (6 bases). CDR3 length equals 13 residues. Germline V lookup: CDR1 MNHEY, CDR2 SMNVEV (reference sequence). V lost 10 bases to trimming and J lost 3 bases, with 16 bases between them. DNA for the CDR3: TGTGCCACCTCGGAGGGGCCCCACTACGAGCAGTACTTC. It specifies CATSEGPHYEQYF.

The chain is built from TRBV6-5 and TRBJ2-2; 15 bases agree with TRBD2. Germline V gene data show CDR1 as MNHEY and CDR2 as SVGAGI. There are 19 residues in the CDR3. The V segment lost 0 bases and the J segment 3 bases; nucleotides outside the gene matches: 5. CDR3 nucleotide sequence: TGTGCCAGCAGTTACTCGGGACTAGCGGGAGGTAGTTACACCGGGGAGCTGTTTTTT. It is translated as CASSYSGLAGGSYTGELFF.

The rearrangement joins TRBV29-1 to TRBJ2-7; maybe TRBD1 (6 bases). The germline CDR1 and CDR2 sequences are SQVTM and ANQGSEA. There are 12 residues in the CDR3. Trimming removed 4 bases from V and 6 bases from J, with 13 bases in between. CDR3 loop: CSVGTGYPEQYF. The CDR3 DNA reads TGCAGCGTTGGAACAGGGTATCCCGAGCAGTACTTC.

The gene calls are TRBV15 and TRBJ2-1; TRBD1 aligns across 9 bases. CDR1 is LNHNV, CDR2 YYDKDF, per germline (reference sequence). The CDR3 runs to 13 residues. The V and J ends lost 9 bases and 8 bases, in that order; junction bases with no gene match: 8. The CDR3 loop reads CATGGTGRDEQFF. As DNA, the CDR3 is TGTGCCACAGGGGGGACAGGGAGGGATGAGCAGTTCTTC.

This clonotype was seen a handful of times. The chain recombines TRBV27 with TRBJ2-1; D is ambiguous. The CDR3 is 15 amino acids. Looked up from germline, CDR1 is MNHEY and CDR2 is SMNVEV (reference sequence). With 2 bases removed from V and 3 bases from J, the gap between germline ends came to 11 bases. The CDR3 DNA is TGTGCCAGCAGTTTAGGTGCTTTAAGCTACAATGAGCAGTTCTTC. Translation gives CASSLGALSYNEQFF.

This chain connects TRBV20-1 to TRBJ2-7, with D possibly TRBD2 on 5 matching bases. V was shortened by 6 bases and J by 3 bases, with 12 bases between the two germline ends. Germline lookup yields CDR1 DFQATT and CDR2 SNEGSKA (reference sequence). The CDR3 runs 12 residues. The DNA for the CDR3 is TGCAGTGCAAAGAGCGGATACTACGAGCAGTACTTC. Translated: CSAKSGYYEQYF.

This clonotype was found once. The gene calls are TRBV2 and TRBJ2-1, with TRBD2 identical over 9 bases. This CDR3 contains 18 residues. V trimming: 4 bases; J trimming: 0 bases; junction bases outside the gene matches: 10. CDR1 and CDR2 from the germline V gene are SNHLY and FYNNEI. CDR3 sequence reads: CASSGISLAGSSYNEQFF. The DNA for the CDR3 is TGTGCCAGCAGTGGGATCAGTCTAGCGGGGAGCTCCTACAATGAGCAGTTCTTC.

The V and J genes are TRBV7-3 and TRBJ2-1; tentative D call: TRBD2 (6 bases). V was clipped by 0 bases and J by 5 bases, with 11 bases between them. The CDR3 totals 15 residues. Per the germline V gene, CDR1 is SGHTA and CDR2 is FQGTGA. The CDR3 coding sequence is TGTGCCAGCAGCTTAACGGGGGGAGGCAACAATGAGCAGTTCTTC. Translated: CASSLTGGGNNEQFF. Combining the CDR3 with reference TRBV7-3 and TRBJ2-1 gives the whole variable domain GAGVSQTPSNKVTEKGKYVELRCDPISGHTALYWYRQSLGQGPEFLIYFQGTGAADDSGLPNDRFFAVRPEGSVSTLKIQRTERGDSAVYLCASSLTGGGNNEQFFGPGTRLTVL.

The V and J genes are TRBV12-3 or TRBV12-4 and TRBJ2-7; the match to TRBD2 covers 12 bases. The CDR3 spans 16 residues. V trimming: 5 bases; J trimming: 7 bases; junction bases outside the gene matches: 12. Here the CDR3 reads CASSRQRLAGVQEQYF. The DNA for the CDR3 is TGTGCCAGCAGTCGACAAAGACTAGCGGGAGTTCAGGAGCAGTACTTC.

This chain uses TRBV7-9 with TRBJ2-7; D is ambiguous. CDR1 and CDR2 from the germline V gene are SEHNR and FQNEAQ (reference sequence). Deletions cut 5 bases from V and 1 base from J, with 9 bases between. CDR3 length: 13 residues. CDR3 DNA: TGTGCCAGCAGCCACTATACTTCCTACGAGCAGTACTTC. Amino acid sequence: CASSHYTSYEQYF.

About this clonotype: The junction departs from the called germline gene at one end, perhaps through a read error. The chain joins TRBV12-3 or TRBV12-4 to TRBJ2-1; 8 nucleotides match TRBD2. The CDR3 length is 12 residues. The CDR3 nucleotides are TGTGCCAGCAGTTTTCTCGGGGGGGGGGTGGTCTTC. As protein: CASSFLGGGVVF.

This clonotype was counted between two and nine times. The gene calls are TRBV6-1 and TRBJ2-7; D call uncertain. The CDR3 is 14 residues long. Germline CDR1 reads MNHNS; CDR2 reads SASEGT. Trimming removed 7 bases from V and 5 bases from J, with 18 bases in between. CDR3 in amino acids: CASNPSRSDHEQYF. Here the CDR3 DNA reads TGTGCCAGCAACCCCAGTCGCTCCGACCACGAGCAGTACTTC.

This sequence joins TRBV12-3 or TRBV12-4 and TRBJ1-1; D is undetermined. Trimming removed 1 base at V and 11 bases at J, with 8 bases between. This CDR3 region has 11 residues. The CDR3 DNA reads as TGTGCCAGCAGTTTAGGGGTTTCGGCTTTCTTT. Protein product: CASSLGVSAFF.

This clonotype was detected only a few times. The CDR3 protein is CASSKLAGVGETQYF. CDR3 bases: TGTGCCAGCAGTAAACTAGCGGGGGTGGGAGAGACCCAGTACTTC. The V call is TRBV6-1, the J call TRBJ2-5, with 11 bases that match TRBD2. Germline V gives CDR1 MNHNS, CDR2 SASEGT. The CDR3 covers 15 residues. J gave up 4 bases and V 5 bases, and 6 bases lay outside the gene matches.

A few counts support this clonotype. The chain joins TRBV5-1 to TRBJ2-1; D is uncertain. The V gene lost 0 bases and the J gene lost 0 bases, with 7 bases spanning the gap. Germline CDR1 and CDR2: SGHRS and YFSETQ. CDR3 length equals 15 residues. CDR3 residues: CASSLASASYNEQFF. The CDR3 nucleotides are TGCGCCAGCAGCTTGGCCTCGGCCTCCTACAATGAGCAGTTCTTC. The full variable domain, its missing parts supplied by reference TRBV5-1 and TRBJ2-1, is KAGVTQTPRYLIKTRGQQVTLSCSPISGHRSVSWYQQTPGQGLQFLFEYFSETQRNKGNFPGRFSGRQFSNSRSEMNVSTLELGDSALYLCASSLASASYNEQFFGPGTRLTVL.

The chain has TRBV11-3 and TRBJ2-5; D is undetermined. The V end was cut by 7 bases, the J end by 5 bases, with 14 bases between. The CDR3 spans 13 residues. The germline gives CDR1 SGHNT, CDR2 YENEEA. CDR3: CASTTTDRETQYF. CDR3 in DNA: TGTGCCAGCACCACAACGGACCGCGAGACCCAGTACTTC.

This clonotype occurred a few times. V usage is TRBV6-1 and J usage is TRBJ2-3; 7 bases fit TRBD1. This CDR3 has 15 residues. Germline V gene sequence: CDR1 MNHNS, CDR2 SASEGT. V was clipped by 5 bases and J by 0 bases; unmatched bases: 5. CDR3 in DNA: TGTGCCAGCAGTCTGACAGGGATTAGCACAGATACGCAGTATTTT. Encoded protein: CASSLTGISTDTQYF.

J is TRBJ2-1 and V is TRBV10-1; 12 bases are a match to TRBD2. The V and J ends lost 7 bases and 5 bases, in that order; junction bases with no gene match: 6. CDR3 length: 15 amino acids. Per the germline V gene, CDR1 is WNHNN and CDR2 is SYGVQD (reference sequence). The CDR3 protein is CASIPGLAGNNEQFF. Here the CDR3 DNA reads TGCGCCAGCATTCCGGGACTAGCGGGTAACAATGAGCAGTTCTTC.

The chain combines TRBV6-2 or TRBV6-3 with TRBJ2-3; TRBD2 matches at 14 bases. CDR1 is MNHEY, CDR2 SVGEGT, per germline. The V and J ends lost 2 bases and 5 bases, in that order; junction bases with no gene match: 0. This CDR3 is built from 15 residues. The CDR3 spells CASSYGTSGGDTQYF. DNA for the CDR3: TGTGCCAGCAGTTACGGGACTAGCGGGGGAGATACGCAGTATTTT.

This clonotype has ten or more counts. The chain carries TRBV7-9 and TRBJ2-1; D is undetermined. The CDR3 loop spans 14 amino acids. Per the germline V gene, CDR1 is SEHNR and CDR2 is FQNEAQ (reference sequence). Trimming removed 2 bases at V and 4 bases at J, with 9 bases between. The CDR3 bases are TGTGCCAGCAGCTTACCGGAACAGTACAATGAGCAGTTCTTC. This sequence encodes CASSLPEQYNEQFF.

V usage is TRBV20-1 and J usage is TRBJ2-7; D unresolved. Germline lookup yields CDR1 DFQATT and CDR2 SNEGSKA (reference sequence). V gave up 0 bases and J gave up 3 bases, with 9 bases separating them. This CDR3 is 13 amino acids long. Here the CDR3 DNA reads TGCAGTGCTAGAGATAGGGTAATCTACGAGCAGTACTTC. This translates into CSARDRVIYEQYF.

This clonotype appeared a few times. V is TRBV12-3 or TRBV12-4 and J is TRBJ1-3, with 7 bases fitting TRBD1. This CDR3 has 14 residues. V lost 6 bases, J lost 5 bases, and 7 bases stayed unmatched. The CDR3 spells CASRHDRDRNTIYF. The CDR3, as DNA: TGTGCCAGCAGACACGACAGGGATAGAAACACCATATATTTT.